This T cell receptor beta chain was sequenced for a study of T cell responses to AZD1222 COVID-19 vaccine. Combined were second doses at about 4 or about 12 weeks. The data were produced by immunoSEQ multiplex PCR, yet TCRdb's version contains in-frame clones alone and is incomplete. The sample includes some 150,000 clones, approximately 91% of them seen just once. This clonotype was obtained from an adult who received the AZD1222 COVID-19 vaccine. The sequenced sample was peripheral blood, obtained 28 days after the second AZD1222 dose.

The CDR3 DNA reads as TGTGCCACCAAGTTGGGACAGGGGAACACTGAAGCTTTCTTT. Protein sequence: CATKLGQGNTEAFF. The chain couples TRBV7-9 to TRBJ1-1; the match to TRBD1 covers 9 bases. The germline V gene encodes CDR1 SEHNR and CDR2 FQNEAQ (reference sequence). J gave up 1 base and V 10 bases, and 7 bases lay outside the gene matches. This CDR3 contains 14 residues.